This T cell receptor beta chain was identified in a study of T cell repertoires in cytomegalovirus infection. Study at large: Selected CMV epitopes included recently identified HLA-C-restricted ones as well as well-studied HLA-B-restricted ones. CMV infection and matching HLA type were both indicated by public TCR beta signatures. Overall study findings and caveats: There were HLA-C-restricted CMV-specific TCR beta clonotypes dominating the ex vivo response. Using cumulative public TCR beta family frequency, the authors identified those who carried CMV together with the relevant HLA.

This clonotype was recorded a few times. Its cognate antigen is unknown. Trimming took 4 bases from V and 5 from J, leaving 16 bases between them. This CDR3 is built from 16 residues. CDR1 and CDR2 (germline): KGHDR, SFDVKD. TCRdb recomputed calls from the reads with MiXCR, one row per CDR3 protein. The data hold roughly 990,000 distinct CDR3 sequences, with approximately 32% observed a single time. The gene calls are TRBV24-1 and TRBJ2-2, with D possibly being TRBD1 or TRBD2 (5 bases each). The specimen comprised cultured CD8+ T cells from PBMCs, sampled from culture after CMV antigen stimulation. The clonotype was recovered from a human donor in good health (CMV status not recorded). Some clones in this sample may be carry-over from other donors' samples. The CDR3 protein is CATSETDNPGTGELFF. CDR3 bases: TGTGCCACCAGTGAAACGGACAATCCGGGGACCGGGGAGCTGTTTTTT.